Listed here is a single T cell receptor beta chain. Antigen unknown. The sort gate was single viable CD3+CD4+CD8-CD45RO+ cells for memory CD4+ T cells. Donors' CMV status reflects serum IgG against pp150, pp28, p38, p52. Germline V gene lookup returns CDR1 MDHEN and CDR2 SYDVKM. The J segment lost 8 bases and the V segment lost 5 bases, leaving 8 bases of the junction unmatched. The CDR3 has 14 amino acids. This specimen comes from a study of memory CD4+ T cells and cytomegalovirus serostatus. In the study overall: Of the healthy Belgian adults, 8 to 10 were CMV seropositive and more than 20 seronegative. Findings of the study overall: A US-trained random forest predicted CMV serostatus with median AUC around 0.91. CD4+ memory repertoires contained about two fifths of the 164 reported CMV TCRbeta sequences.

Profiled with immunoSEQ multiplex PCR; TCRdb holds only in-frame clones, not every one. In the table there are some 48,000 clones, 60% to 80% of which are singletons. J is TRBJ2-1 and V is TRBV28; 8 bases match TRBD1. The sequencing input was memory CD4+ T cells from blood. The sequence derives from an adult in good health and CMV-seronegative. In DNA, the CDR3 is TGTGCCAGCAGTAACCCTGGCAGGGGGCATGAGCAGTTCTTC. Protein sequence: CASSNPGRGHEQFF.